This T cell receptor (beta chain) was identified in a study of cytomegalovirus exposure and HLA in healthy donors. Broader study findings: In an earlier analysis, most TCR beta V segments were productive about 87% or about 30% of the time.

The length of the CDR3 is 15 residues. Germline CDR1 reads SGDLS; CDR2 reads YYNGEE. V lost 0 bases and J lost 5; bases outside the gene matches: 6. PCR involved 60 Vbeta and 13 Jbeta primers. The assay was immunoSEQ multiplex PCR, and TCRdb's table has in-frame clones only and misses some. The data hold approximately 220,000 clones, with approximately 80% observed a single time. Of note for this clone: Its antigen is as yet unknown.

Sequenced: PBMCs. The rearrangement uses TRBV9 and TRBJ2-3, with 7 bases lining up with TRBD2. The sequence was obtained from a man aged 30 to 45 in good health and CMV-seronegative. The CDR3 is CASSVESGAIDTQYF. The DNA of the CDR3 is TGTGCCAGCAGCGTAGAAAGCGGGGCCATAGATACGCAGTATTTT.